Below, one T cell receptor beta chain is given with its context. These data belong to a study of T cell changes during pregnancy in multiple sclerosis. The CDR3 contains 18 residues. Looked up from germline, CDR1 is LNHDA and CDR2 is SQIVND (reference sequence). Trimming removed 7 bases from V and 3 bases from J; junction bases left unmatched: 14. Sequenced by immunoSEQ multiplex PCR; TCRdb stores in-frame clones only, minus some. The sample includes tens of thousands of clones, 92% seen only once; the top ten take approximately 0.6%. The sample here was CD4+ T cells from peripheral blood mononuclear cells, taken after pregnancy. This clonotype originated in a female donor with multiple sclerosis, enrolled in a pregnancy study. The gene calls are TRBV19 and TRBJ1-3; 11 nucleotides align to TRBD1. The CDR3 sequence: CASMRVLGQGDFGNTIYF. CDR3 coding DNA: TGTGCCAGTATGCGAGTATTGGGACAGGGGGACTTTGGAAACACCATATATTTT.